This passage covers 18 T cell receptor beta chains from one sample sequenced in a study of human T cells and chemical hapten exposure (dated by TCRdb to about 2021). The library was prepared using RACE. TCRdb names NextSeq 500 as the instrument used. The public reads were run again by TCRdb, first through fastp at Q25 and then through MiXCR, and only productive beta chains were kept. One record per CDR3 amino acid sequence lists the most common genes and DNA. The sample table contains approximately 110,000 distinct CDR3 sequences; only one count was recorded for roughly 11% of them. The top ten clonotypes cover under 4.5% of the sample. According to the study, the label for this sample's time point signals: patch test 1, 2 weeks after DPC sensitization. The label giving this sample's treatment or condition can be read as: therapeutic diphenylcyclopropenone sensitization with weekly scalp DPC. The material sequenced was whole blood, taken in connection with sensitization to the hapten diphenylcyclopropenone (DPC). Source of these receptors: a woman aged 40 to 55 with alopecia areata. Some clones in this sample may be carry-over from other donors' samples.

In its sample, this clonotype was seen many times. V and J are TRBV18 and TRBJ2-2; D uncertain. Trimming removed 0 bases from V and 4 bases from J, with 6 bases in between. The CDR3 is 14 amino acids. Germline values: CDR1 KGHSH, CDR2 LQKENI. In DNA form, the CDR3 reads TGTGCCAGCTCACCACCGAGTGTCACCGGGGAGCTGTTTTTT. Translating it yields CASSPPSVTGELFF.

In its sample, this clonotype was seen many times. The chain is built from TRBV4-2 and TRBJ2-6; D perhaps matches TRBD2 (6 bases). V shed 3 bases and J shed 0 bases, with 12 bases lying between them. The CDR3 covers 17 residues. CDR1 and CDR2 (germline): LGHNA, YNFKEQ. The CDR3 region is CASSQEGPTSGANVLTF. DNA of the CDR3: TGTGCCAGCAGCCAGGAGGGACCGACCTCTGGGGCCAACGTCCTGACTTTC.

This clonotype occurred many times. The chain joins TRBV12-3 or TRBV12-4 to TRBJ2-3; TRBD1 agrees at 10 bases. This CDR3 is built from 15 residues. V was pared by 6 bases and J by 7 bases, with 10 bases of the junction left unmatched. Written as DNA, the CDR3 is TGTGCCAGCAGCTGGCGAGGGACAGGGGACAATACGCAGTATTTT. Encoded protein: CASSWRGTGDNTQYF.

This chain uses TRBV28 with TRBJ2-1; perhaps D is TRBD1 or TRBD2 (5 bases each). Germline loops: CDR1 MDHEN, CDR2 SYDVKM. This CDR3 is built from 14 residues. Trimming shortened V by 7 bases and J by 7 bases, and 17 bases separated the two germline ends. The CDR3 protein is CASIWGPPRNEQFF. The CDR3 DNA is TGTGCCAGCATATGGGGACCTCCGCGGAATGAGCAGTTCTTC.

This clonotype was detected many times. The rearrangement uses TRBV7-2 and TRBJ2-3; D ambiguous. Germline assignment: CDR1 SGHTA and CDR2 FQGNSA. V lost 5 bases to trimming and J lost 3 bases, with 12 bases between them. There are 14 residues in the CDR3. The CDR3 loop is CASSPARSTDTQYF. The CDR3 DNA sequence: TGTGCCAGCAGCCCGGCCCGGTCGACAGATACGCAGTATTTT.

The table lists this clonotype with a few counts. The rearrangement joins TRBV6-2 or TRBV6-3 to TRBJ2-5; D possibly corresponds to TRBD1 (5 bases). Between the trimmed V and J ends, which lost 2 bases and 6 bases, there was a span of 13 bases. The germline gives CDR1 MNHEY, CDR2 SVGEGT. This CDR3 contains 14 residues. The CDR3 is CASSYAGIGKTQYF. CDR3 nucleotides: TGTGCCAGCAGTTACGCAGGGATCGGAAAGACCCAGTACTTC.

Comment on this clonotype: One junction end does not reproduce the germline sequence, and a read error may be involved. The chain is built from TRBV28 and TRBJ2-3, with 7 positions matching TRBD1. The CDR3 totals 13 residues. Germline-derived CDR1 and CDR2 are MDHEN and SYDVKM. The CDR3 DNA follows: TGTGCCAGCAGTGGGACAGTAACAGATTCGCAGTATTTT. Translation gives CASSGTVTDSQYF.

This clonotype has at least ten counts. The chain links TRBV23-1 to TRBJ1-4; no clear D. TRBV23-1 is flagged as an ORF with uncertain function. The germline V and J ends were trimmed by 11 bases and 6 bases, with 13 bases remaining between them. The CDR3 covers 12 residues. The CDR3 protein is CARGTSHEKLFF. DNA for the CDR3: TGCGCCCGAGGCACATCACATGAAAAACTGTTTTTT.

This clonotype showed up many times. CDR3 in amino acids: CASSFSPTGRYNEQFF. CDR3 sequence (DNA): TGTGCCAGCAGTTTTTCCCCGACAGGGAGGTACAATGAGCAGTTCTTC. The chain links TRBV28 to TRBJ2-1; D is possibly TRBD1 (7 bases). Germline CDR1 and CDR2: MDHEN and SYDVKM. There are 16 residues in the CDR3. V was pared by 3 bases and J by 4 bases, with 16 bases between.

This clonotype was seen repeatedly, ten times or more. The chain links TRBV6-5 to TRBJ1-2, with 8 bases aligning to TRBD1. CDR1 is MNHEY and CDR2 is SVGAGI in the germline V gene. V dropped 5 bases and J dropped 6; count of bases not matched to a gene: 8. The length of the CDR3 is 14 residues. CDR3 sequence (DNA): TGTGCCAGCAGTCAAGGACAGGGAATGCATGGCTACACCTTC. It yields the protein CASSQGQGMHGYTF.

This chain joins TRBV4-1 and TRBJ2-4; a possible D gene is TRBD2 (7 bases). CDR3 length equals 22 residues. CDR1 and CDR2 (germline): MGHRA, YSYEKL. The V end lost 6 bases, the J end lost 1 base, and 34 bases lay between the germline ends. The CDR3 loop is CASSLMNPGEGREIRAKNIQYF. The CDR3 DNA follows: TGCGCCAGCAGTCTAATGAACCCAGGGGAGGGTAGGGAAATCCGGGCCAAAAACATTCAGTACTTC.

The chain combines TRBV20-1 with TRBJ2-5; D may be TRBD1 (6 bases). The germline CDR1 and CDR2 sequences are DFQATT and SNEGSKA (reference sequence). V was trimmed by 5 bases and J by 3 bases, leaving 13 bases between them. The CDR3 contains 13 residues. The CDR3 loop is CSAPSDREETQYF. The CDR3 DNA is TGCAGTGCTCCATCGGACAGAGAAGAGACCCAGTACTTC.

This clonotype was detected many times. In DNA, the CDR3 is TGTGCCAGCAGTGAAGGCCCCAGCACAGATACGCAGTATTTT. Translated, it gives CASSEGPSTDTQYF. The chain employs TRBV2 and TRBJ2-3; D is unclear. The germline gives CDR1 SNHLY, CDR2 FYNNEI. The CDR3 extends over 14 amino acids. The V and J ends lost 1 base and 0 bases respectively, with 5 bases between them.

The chain recombines TRBV6-6 with TRBJ1-2; maybe TRBD1 (5 bases). Between the trimmed V and J ends, which lost 8 bases and 8 bases, there was a span of 15 bases. CDR1 and CDR2 (germline): MNHNY, SVGAGI (reference sequence). The CDR3 totals 12 residues. CDR3 DNA: TGTGCCAGCCGGGGCGGGGCTGGGGGCTACACCTTC. It specifies CASRGGAGGYTF.

This clonotype was recorded many times. The chain uses TRBV4-2 and TRBJ2-3; TRBD2 matches 7 bases. CDR1 LGHNA and CDR2 YNFKEQ come from the germline V gene. With 3 bases clipped from V and 3 bases from J, the junction kept 3 bases outside the gene matches. The CDR3 loop spans 14 amino acids. CDR3 amino acids: CASSQRAGTDTQYF. The CDR3 DNA follows: TGTGCCAGCAGCCAGAGAGCGGGAACAGATACGCAGTATTTT.

This clonotype was counted only a few times. The rearrangement uses TRBV7-6 and TRBJ1-5; 8 bases map to TRBD1. The CDR3 is 15 residues long. The germline gives CDR1 SGHVS, CDR2 FNYEAQ. V lost 1 base and J lost 5; bases outside the gene matches: 4. The CDR3 here is CASSLGQGPHQPQHF. CDR3 DNA sequence: TGTGCCAGCAGCTTAGGACAGGGGCCCCATCAGCCCCAGCATTTT.

The chain recombines TRBV5-5 with TRBJ2-2; D uncertain. CDR3 length: 13 residues. The germline CDR1 and CDR2 sequences are SGHKS and YYEKEE (reference sequence). V lost 4 bases and J lost 4, with 8 bases in between. The CDR3 is CASSPRPTGELFF. CDR3 coding DNA: TGTGCCAGCAGCCCACGACCCACCGGGGAGCTGTTTTTT.

This sequence joins TRBV2 and TRBJ2-2; D might be TRBD2 (7 bases). Trimming took off 6 bases at V and 2 bases at J, with 13 bases between the two ends. Germline assignment: CDR1 SNHLY and CDR2 FYNNEI. CDR3 size: 15 residues. The CDR3 sequence: CASRDSGINTGELFF. The CDR3, as DNA: TGTGCCAGCAGGGACAGCGGGATAAACACCGGGGAGCTGTTTTTT. Full variable domain (missing parts from reference TRBV2 and TRBJ2-2): EPEVTQTPSHQVTQMGQEVILRCVPISNHLYFYWYRQILGQKVEFLVSFYNNEISEKSEIFDDQFSVERPDGSNFTLKIRSTKLEDSAMYFCASRDSGINTGELFFGEGSRLTVL.